The next 11 T cell receptor beta chains were all read from a single sample in a study of blood T cell repertoires in COVID-19. The data were produced by immunoSEQ multiplex PCR, yet TCRdb's version contains in-frame clones alone and is incomplete. The data contain about 170,000 clones, 70% to 90% of them singletons. The material sequenced was PBMCs or T cells enriched from blood (not recorded which). Receptor source: a woman between 18 and 29 years old who had recovered from COVID-19.

J is TRBJ1-2 and V is TRBV2; TRBD1 agrees at 7 bases. J gave up 5 bases and V 7 bases, and 4 bases lay outside the gene matches. The CDR3 has 12 residues. Germline V gene sequence: CDR1 SNHLY, CDR2 FYNNEI. The CDR3 protein is CASKDRKYGYTF. CDR3 nucleotides: TGTGCCAGCAAGGACAGGAAATATGGCTACACCTTC. The variable domain in full, with the rest retrieved from reference TRBV2 and TRBJ1-2, is EPEVTQTPSHQVTQMGQEVILRCVPISNHLYFYWYRQILGQKVEFLVSFYNNEISEKSEIFDDQFSVERPDGSNFTLKIRSTKLEDSAMYFCASKDRKYGYTFGSGTRLTVV.

The chain uses TRBV19 and TRBJ2-3; D possibly corresponds to TRBD2 (6 bases). Trimming pared 3 bases from V and 2 bases from J, leaving 12 bases between. This CDR3 has 15 amino acids. Germline CDR1 is LNHDA and CDR2 is SQIVND (reference sequence). The DNA for the CDR3 is TGTGCCAGTAGTATTGCGGCGGGGATCACAGATACGCAGTATTTT. It encodes CASSIAAGITDTQYF.

V usage is TRBV5-1 and J usage is TRBJ1-4, with a possible D match to TRBD1 (5 bases). V was shortened by 10 bases and J by 0 bases, with 16 bases between the two germline ends. Germline CDR1 reads SGHRS; CDR2 reads YFSETQ. The CDR3 covers 15 residues. CDR3 nucleotides: TGCGCCTCTGGGGCAACTACTGCAACTAATGAAAAACTGTTTTTT. Its translation is CASGATTATNEKLFF.

Of note for this clone: The same CDR3 arises from other DNA sequences in this sample as well. CDR3 coding DNA: TGTGCCAGCAGTCCAGGGACTAGCGGGAGGTACGAGCAGTACTTC. This translates into CASSPGTSGRYEQYF. The chain joins TRBV27 to TRBJ2-7; 15 bases agree with TRBD2. CDR1 and CDR2 from the germline V gene are MNHEY and SMNVEV (reference sequence). The length of the CDR3 is 15 residues. The V and J ends lost 5 bases and 4 bases, in that order; junction bases with no gene match: 3.

This clone was observed a few times. The chain couples TRBV20-1 to TRBJ1-1; D is perhaps TRBD1 (5 bases). V lost 3 bases and J 5 bases, leaving 13 bases between the germline ends. Germline V gene sequence: CDR1 DFQATT, CDR2 SNEGSKA (reference sequence). There are 13 residues in the CDR3. DNA of the CDR3: TGCAGTGCTAGTCCCGGGGGGGATACTGAAGCTTTCTTT. It is translated as CSASPGGDTEAFF.

CDR3 DNA: TGTGCCAGCAGTTTTCATAGATCGAACCTCTACGAGCAGTACTTC. Protein sequence: CASSFHRSNLYEQYF. The rearrangement links TRBV27 to TRBJ2-7; no firm D call. This CDR3 has 15 residues. The ends were cut back, 3 bases at V and 3 bases at J, with 15 bases in the middle. The V gene's germline CDR1 is MNHEY and CDR2 SMNVEV (reference sequence).

The chain joins TRBV6-2 or TRBV6-3 to TRBJ2-7, with D perhaps matching TRBD1 (6 bases). Germline V gives CDR1 MNHEY, CDR2 SVGEGT. The length of the CDR3 is 14 residues. V shed 2 bases and J shed 3 bases, with 11 bases lying between them. For the CDR3, the DNA is TGTGCCAGCAGTTACGTTGGGACAATCTACGAGCAGTACTTC. Amino acid sequence: CASSYVGTIYEQYF.

The CDR3 DNA sequence: TGTGCCAGCACCTTGGGCAGGTCCTCCGAGCAGTACTTC. The encoded protein is CASTLGRSSEQYF. V and J are TRBV12-1 and TRBJ2-7; no check of the table's D call, TRBD1, against the DNA was made. TRBV12-1 is termed a pseudogene. The CDR3 runs to 13 residues.

This clone appeared a single time. V is TRBV6-5 and J is TRBJ2-2; TRBD1 might be the D (6 bases). This CDR3 spans 14 amino acids. With 6 bases removed from V and 8 bases from J, the gap between germline ends came to 16 bases. Germline CDR1 MNHEY, CDR2 SVGAGI. CDR3 nucleotides: TGTGCCAGCAGCCCCACGGTGGGACAAGGGGAGCTGTTTTTT. This sequence encodes CASSPTVGQGELFF.

V is TRBV19 and J is TRBJ2-2; 8 bases match TRBD1. The ends lost 5 bases at V and 4 bases at J; junction bases unmatched: 3. The CDR3 has 14 amino acids. Germline CDR1 and CDR2: LNHDA and SQIVND (reference sequence). The CDR3 sequence: CASSLDRVTGELFF. CDR3 bases: TGTGCCAGTAGTTTGGACAGGGTCACCGGGGAGCTGTTTTTT.

The chain combines TRBV6-5 with TRBJ1-2, with 9 nucleotides matching TRBD1. Trimming removed 11 bases from V and 4 bases from J; junction bases left unmatched: 11. The CDR3 runs 14 residues. Germline loops: CDR1 MNHEY, CDR2 SVGAGI. The CDR3 is CAASRRDRAYGYTF. For the CDR3, the DNA is TGTGCCGCTTCCCGACGGGACAGGGCCTATGGCTACACCTTC.